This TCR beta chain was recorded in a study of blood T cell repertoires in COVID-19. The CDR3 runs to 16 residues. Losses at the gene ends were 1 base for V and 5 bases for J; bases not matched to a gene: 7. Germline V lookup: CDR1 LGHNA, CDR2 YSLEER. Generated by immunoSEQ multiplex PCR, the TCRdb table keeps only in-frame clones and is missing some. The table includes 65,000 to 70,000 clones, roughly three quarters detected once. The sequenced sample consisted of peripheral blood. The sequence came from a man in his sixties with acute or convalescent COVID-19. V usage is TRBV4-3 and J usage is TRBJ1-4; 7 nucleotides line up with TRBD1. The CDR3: CASSQAPLGGNEKLFF. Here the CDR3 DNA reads TGCGCCAGCAGCCAAGCCCCGTTAGGGGGCAATGAAAAACTGTTTTTT.